This T cell receptor beta chain was captured in a study of blood T cell repertoires in COVID-19. In the original analysis: Reference gene primer amplification in the assay estimated nucleated cell counts. The repertoire was sequenced with immunoSEQ multiplex PCR; TCRdb's copy has only in-frame clones and lacks some. That table furnishes V, J and clone size, whereas the DNA furnished D and trimming. The sample lists about 26,000 clones; about nine tenths were seen once. The CDR3 covers 18 residues. Trimming at V came to 0 bases and at J to 1 base, leaving 12 bases not matched to a gene. Germline V gene sequence: CDR1 GTSNPN, CDR2 SVGIG (reference sequence).

The TCR originated in a human donor in a cohort sampled during active COVID-19. The chain combines TRBV30 with TRBJ2-3; TRBD1 agrees at 8 bases. The sample comprised peripheral blood. The CDR3, as DNA: TGTGCCTGGAGTGTACAGGACAGGGCGCGATGTTGCACAGATACGCAGTATTTT. As protein: CAWSVQDRARCCTDTQYF.